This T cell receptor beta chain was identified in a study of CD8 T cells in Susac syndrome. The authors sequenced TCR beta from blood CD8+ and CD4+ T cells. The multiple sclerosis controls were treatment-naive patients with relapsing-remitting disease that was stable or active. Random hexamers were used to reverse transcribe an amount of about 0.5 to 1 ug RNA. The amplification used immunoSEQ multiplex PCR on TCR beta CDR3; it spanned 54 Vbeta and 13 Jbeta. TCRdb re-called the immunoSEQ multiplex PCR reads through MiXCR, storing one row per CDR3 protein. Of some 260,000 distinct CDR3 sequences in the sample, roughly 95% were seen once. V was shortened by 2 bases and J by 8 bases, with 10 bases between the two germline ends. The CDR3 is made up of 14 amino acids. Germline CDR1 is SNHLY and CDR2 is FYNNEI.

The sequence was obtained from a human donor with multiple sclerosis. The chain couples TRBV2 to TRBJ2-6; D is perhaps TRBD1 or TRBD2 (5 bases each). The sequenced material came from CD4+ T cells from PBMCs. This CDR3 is CASSEWGRPNVLTF. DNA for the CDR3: TGTGCCAGCAGTGAATGGGGGAGACCCAACGTCCTGACTTTC.